This T cell receptor beta chain derives from a study of T cells in Graves' hyperthyroidism and ophthalmopathy. Study-level background: Pretreatment peripheral blood was obtained at initial diagnosis.

Whole-study results and caveats: Ophthalmopathy prediction by the model preceded onset by a median about 6 months. Expanded thyroid clonotypes (above 0.001) were mostly also found in blood.

What was amplified from RNA transcripts were TCR beta CDR3 regions. HTBI primers were used for first-round RT-PCR of the TCR CDR3. TCRdb fed the multiplex PCR reads into MiXCR, producing one record per CDR3 protein. Among some 270,000 distinct CDR3 sequences listed, around 15% were seen once. This clonotype was seen at least ten times. Its target is not known. PBMCs came from roughly 10 ml fresh peripheral blood. The CDR3 consists of 13 residues. Deletions cut 7 bases from V and 5 bases from J, with 14 bases between. Germline V gene lookup returns CDR1 ENHRY and CDR2 SYGVKD. This TCR was sampled from a woman aged 40 to 50 with Graves' hyperthyroidism. This chain connects TRBV10-3 to TRBJ1-1, with no clear D. Sequences were obtained from blood. Here the CDR3 reads CAINSRGSTEAFF. The CDR3 coding sequence is TGTGCCATCAATTCCCGAGGGAGTACTGAAGCTTTCTTT.